Following are 29 T cell receptor beta chains from one sample sequenced in a study of T-cell reconstitution after alpha-beta-depleted transplantation in children. TCRbeta library construction was performed incorporating unique molecular identifiers. TCRdb used MiXCR to reprocess the PCR reads, holding one entry per CDR3 protein. The sample has 550,000 to 800,000 distinct CDR3 sequences, roughly 14% seen once. Sample: PBMCs, taken before TCRalphabeta/CD19-depleted stem cell transplant. Source of these receptors: a girl aged 2-9 years with congenital amegakaryocytic thrombocytopenia, due to receive a stem cell transplant.

This clonotype occurred a few times. This rearrangement joins TRBV14 to TRBJ1-3; unclear D gene. The V end lost 1 base, the J end lost 9 bases, and 10 bases lay between the germline ends. The V gene's germline CDR1 is SGHDN and CDR2 FVKESK. CDR3 size: 13 residues. CDR3 residues: CASSQALFGTIYF. The CDR3 DNA reads as TGTGCCAGCAGCCAAGCCCTTTTTGGCACCATATATTTT.

This clonotype was counted many times. The chain is built from TRBV20-1 and TRBJ2-3, with D hard to call. Germline CDR1 is DFQATT and CDR2 is SNEGSKA (reference sequence). V lost 6 bases and J 0 bases, leaving 7 bases between the germline ends. The CDR3 loop spans 12 amino acids. In nucleotides, the CDR3 is TGCAGTGCCGCAACTAGCACAGATACGCAGTATTTT. Translated: CSAATSTDTQYF.

The V and J genes are TRBV20-1 and TRBJ1-1, with a possible D match to TRBD1 (6 bases). In germline, CDR1 is DFQATT, CDR2 SNEGSKA (reference sequence). V was trimmed by 1 base and J by 3 bases, leaving 18 bases between them. CDR3 length: 16 residues. Here the CDR3 reads CSARVSPGARDTEAFF. CDR3 nucleotides: TGCAGTGCTAGAGTATCCCCAGGGGCGCGGGACACTGAAGCTTTCTTT.

This clonotype was recorded a few times. This chain joins TRBV7-2 and TRBJ1-5, with 10 bases that match TRBD1. Germline CDR1 SGHTA, CDR2 FQGNSA. Losses at the gene ends were 4 bases for V and 2 bases for J; bases not matched to a gene: 2. This CDR3 is built from 15 residues. Here the CDR3 DNA reads TGTGCCAGCAGCTGGGGACAGGGGCGCAATCAGCCCCAGCATTTT. It yields the protein CASSWGQGRNQPQHF.

This clonotype has ten or more counts. The CDR3 DNA reads TGCGCCAGCAGCTTGATTAGCGGGAGTGGTAATGAGCAGTTCTTC. It encodes CASSLISGSGNEQFF. V usage is TRBV5-1 and J usage is TRBJ2-1; 9 bases line up with TRBD2. The CDR3 consists of 15 residues. CDR1 and CDR2 from the germline V gene are SGHRS and YFSETQ. V lost 1 base, J lost 7 bases, and 6 bases stayed unmatched.

This clonotype was recorded at least ten times. The CDR3 coding sequence is TGCAGTGCTAGGCTAGCGGATCACAATGAGCAGTTCTTC. This codes for CSARLADHNEQFF. The genes are TRBV20-1 and TRBJ2-1, with 7 positions matching TRBD2. J lost 5 bases, V lost 3 bases, and 4 bases had no gene match. CDR1 is DFQATT and CDR2 is SNEGSKA in the germline V gene (reference sequence). CDR3 length: 13 residues.

This clonotype was seen a handful of times. The V gene is TRBV20-1, the J gene TRBJ2-5, with TRBD1 matching 12 bases. The CDR3 runs to 15 residues. With V trimmed by 5 bases and J by 6 bases, 10 bases remained unmatched. Germline V gene lookup returns CDR1 DFQATT and CDR2 SNEGSKA (reference sequence). The CDR3 here is CSALPGTGGGKTQYF. The CDR3 DNA reads as TGCAGTGCTCTCCCAGGGACAGGGGGCGGGAAGACCCAGTACTTC.

The table lists this clonotype with a few counts. This chain links TRBV20-1 with TRBJ2-2; D gene uncertain. CDR3 length equals 15 residues. Germline V CDR1 and CDR2: DFQATT, SNEGSKA (reference sequence). V was shortened by 3 bases and J by 7 bases, with 18 bases between the two germline ends. Here the CDR3 DNA reads TGCAGTGCTAGTTCCTTTTCCGTCCCGAACGGGGAGCTGTTTTTT. This codes for CSASSFSVPNGELFF.

This clonotype was detected ten times or more. V usage is TRBV29-1 and J usage is TRBJ2-7, with D possibly called TRBD1 or TRBD2 (5 bases each). CDR3 length: 12 residues. Deletions cut 5 bases from V and 2 bases from J, with 10 bases between. Germline assignment: CDR1 SQVTM and CDR2 ANQGSEA. The CDR3 nucleotides are TGCAGCGTTAGGGACGGAGCCTACGAGCAGTACTTC. Amino acids: CSVRDGAYEQYF.

Comment on this clonotype: A read error may explain this, as a much larger clone is one base away. V is TRBV15 and J is TRBJ2-1; D remains ambiguous. V was trimmed by 4 bases and J by 3 bases, leaving 7 bases between them. The CDR3 extends over 13 amino acids. From germline, CDR1 is LNHNV and CDR2 YYDKDF (reference sequence). The DNA of the CDR3 is TGTGCCACCAGCATACGGGTCTACAATGAGCAGTTCTTC. Its protein product is CATSIRVYNEQFF.

This clonotype was observed a handful of times. CDR3 protein: CASSLAGTGSSYEQYF. In DNA, the CDR3 is TGCGCCAGCAGCTTGGCCGGGACGGGGAGCTCCTACGAGCAGTACTTC. The J gene is TRBJ2-7, the V gene TRBV5-1; D is perhaps TRBD1 or TRBD2 (5 bases each). This CDR3 has 16 residues. From germline, CDR1 is SGHRS and CDR2 YFSETQ. Trimming took off 0 bases at V and 0 bases at J, with 13 bases between the two ends.

This chain connects TRBV29-1 to TRBJ1-1, with 8 bases fitting TRBD1. Looked up from germline, CDR1 is SQVTM and CDR2 is ANQGSEA. V was clipped by 8 bases and J by 4 bases; unmatched bases: 6. The CDR3 totals 12 residues. The chain's CDR3 is CSTDRAGTEAFF. CDR3 coding DNA: TGCAGCACGGACAGGGCGGGCACTGAAGCTTTCTTT.

This clonotype was detected many times. The chain carries TRBV20-1 and TRBJ2-1; 8 bases fit TRBD2. Germline V gene lookup returns CDR1 DFQATT and CDR2 SNEGSKA (reference sequence). V lost 0 bases, J lost 4 bases, and 8 bases stayed unmatched. The CDR3 is 16 residues long. The CDR3 DNA sequence: TGCAGTGCTAGAGATCGTTTGGCGGGAGGATACAATGAGCAGTTCTTC. This sequence encodes CSARDRLAGGYNEQFF.

This clonotype was counted many times. The V call is TRBV10-3, the J call TRBJ2-5; 12 bases align to TRBD2. J lost 4 bases, V lost 3 bases, and 9 bases had no gene match. The CDR3 sequence is 17 residues long. Germline loops: CDR1 ENHRY, CDR2 SYGVKD. CDR3 amino acids: CAISDRRLAGDVETQYF. In DNA, the CDR3 is TGTGCCATCAGTGACCGTCGACTAGCGGGAGACGTAGAGACCCAGTACTTC.

The V gene is TRBV5-1, the J gene TRBJ2-7; a weak D match, TRBD1 (7 bases). There are 15 residues in the CDR3. Germline V gives CDR1 SGHRS, CDR2 YFSETQ. The V gene lost 2 bases and the J gene lost 3 bases, with 15 bases spanning the gap. The CDR3 sequence: CASSFGGGQIYEQYF. CDR3 nucleotide sequence: TGCGCCAGCAGCTTTGGAGGGGGACAGATCTACGAGCAGTACTTC.

In this sample, this clonotype turned up a few times. The chain links TRBV6-6 to TRBJ2-5, with D unresolved. The CDR3 consists of 13 residues. Between the trimmed V and J ends, which lost 0 bases and 3 bases, there was a span of 5 bases. Germline CDR1 MNHNY, CDR2 SVGAGI (reference sequence). CDR3 DNA: TGTGCCAGCAGTTACTCGCCCAAAGAGACCCAGTACTTC. This translates into CASSYSPKETQYF.

J is TRBJ2-3 and V is TRBV7-9, with D hard to call. Per the germline V gene, CDR1 is SEHNR and CDR2 is FQNEAQ (reference sequence). Trimming removed 2 bases from V and 6 bases from J, with 6 bases in between. CDR3 length: 12 residues. DNA for the CDR3: TGTGCCAGCAGCTTAAGTATTGATACGCAGTATTTT. It is translated as CASSLSIDTQYF.

This rearrangement joins TRBV30 to TRBJ1-5; 7 nucleotides agree with TRBD1. CDR3 size: 13 residues. Germline V gene lookup returns CDR1 GTSNPN and CDR2 SVGIG (reference sequence). J was trimmed by 2 bases and V by 7 bases; bases with no gene match: 5. The CDR3 nucleotides read TGTGCCTTTCGACAGGGACGCAATCAGCCCCAGCATTTT. Amino acid sequence: CAFRQGRNQPQHF.

This clonotype appeared a few times. J is TRBJ1-1 and V is TRBV20-1; a weak D match, TRBD1 (5 bases). CDR1 DFQATT and CDR2 SNEGSKA come from the germline V gene (reference sequence). Trimming pared 6 bases from V and 0 bases from J, leaving 14 bases between. This CDR3 contains 14 residues. The DNA for the CDR3 is TGCAGTGCCAGGATTAAGGGGATGAACACTGAAGCTTTCTTT. Translated: CSARIKGMNTEAFF.

This clonotype showed up many times. The rearrangement joins TRBV20-1 to TRBJ2-3; 14 bases are shared with TRBD2. CDR1 is DFQATT and CDR2 is SNEGSKA in the germline V gene (reference sequence). The CDR3 covers 16 residues. Trimming removed 6 bases from V and 2 bases from J; junction bases left unmatched: 7. The CDR3 is CSAPGLAGVITDTQYF. DNA for the CDR3: TGCAGTGCACCGGGACTAGCGGGAGTTATCACAGATACGCAGTATTTT.

This clonotype showed up many times. The rearrangement joins TRBV5-1 to TRBJ2-1; TRBD2 matches 9 bases. Germline assignment: CDR1 SGHRS and CDR2 YFSETQ. The V gene end was trimmed by 3 bases and the J gene end by 10 bases; junction bases not matched to a gene: 8. There are 14 residues in the CDR3. The CDR3 DNA reads TGCGCCAGCAGCTCGTTAGCGGGAGCGTACGAGCAGTTCTTC. It yields the protein CASSSLAGAYEQFF.

This clonotype was counted many times. The chain has TRBV5-1 and TRBJ2-7; 8 bases are shared with TRBD2. The V gene end was trimmed by 0 bases and the J gene end by 3 bases; junction bases not matched to a gene: 14. There are 18 residues in the CDR3. Germline V gene lookup returns CDR1 SGHRS and CDR2 YFSETQ. The CDR3 loop is CASSLELAARNLLYEQYF. DNA for the CDR3: TGCGCCAGCAGCTTGGAACTAGCGGCACGAAACCTCCTCTACGAGCAGTACTTC.

In this sample, this clonotype turned up once. A single base separates this from a much larger clone, so it may be a read error. The J gene is TRBJ2-2, the V gene TRBV9; 11 bases are a match to TRBD2. Looked up from germline, CDR1 is SGDLS and CDR2 is YYNGEE. The CDR3 sequence is 19 residues long. Here the CDR3 reads CAGSDGTSGPLLFTGELFF. DNA for the CDR3: TGTGCCGGCAGCGATGGGACTAGCGGACCTCTTCTATTTACCGGGGAGCTGTTTTTT.

This clonotype was detected ten times or more. This sequence joins TRBV20-1 and TRBJ2-3; D possibly corresponds to TRBD1 (5 bases). Germline CDR1 reads DFQATT; CDR2 reads SNEGSKA (reference sequence). With 4 bases removed from V and 4 bases from J, the gap between germline ends came to 18 bases. The CDR3 loop spans 15 amino acids. CDR3 in amino acids: CSATTTADNADTQYF. CDR3 sequence (DNA): TGCAGTGCTACAACGACAGCCGATAACGCAGATACGCAGTATTTT.

This clonotype occurred a few times. The V gene is TRBV20-1, the J gene TRBJ2-2; 9 nucleotides match TRBD2. Germline CDR1 DFQATT, CDR2 SNEGSKA (reference sequence). CDR3 length: 13 amino acids. Trimming removed 3 bases from V and 7 bases from J; junction bases left unmatched: 3. The CDR3 is CSARSGRNGELFF. CDR3 DNA: TGCAGTGCTAGGAGCGGGAGGAACGGGGAGCTGTTTTTT.

The rearrangement joins TRBV29-1 to TRBJ2-3, with 8 bases fitting TRBD1. Germline-derived CDR1 and CDR2 are SQVTM and ANQGSEA. The ends lost 6 bases at V and 6 bases at J; junction bases unmatched: 8. The CDR3 has 13 amino acids. The CDR3 spells CSVRTGTEDTQYF. Written as DNA, the CDR3 is TGCAGCGTCCGGACAGGGACGGAGGATACGCAGTATTTT.

There are a few counts of this clonotype. CDR3 in DNA: TGTGCCAGCAGCCCAGGAACATCTGATGGCTACACCTTC. Its translation: CASSPGTSDGYTF. This chain joins TRBV12-3 or TRBV12-4 and TRBJ1-2, with D unresolved. The CDR3 sequence is 13 residues long. V was cut by 6 bases and J by 6 bases, with 14 bases left in between.

This clonotype appeared many times. This sequence joins TRBV10-3 and TRBJ2-7; TRBD1 is a possible D gene (6 bases). The CDR3 is made up of 14 amino acids. The germline V gene has CDR1 ENHRY and CDR2 SYGVKD. The ends were cut back, 5 bases at V and 0 bases at J, with 11 bases in the middle. CDR3 in amino acids: CAISWTESSYEQYF. CDR3 coding DNA: TGTGCCATCAGTTGGACAGAAAGCTCCTACGAGCAGTACTTC.

The V gene is TRBV7-6, the J gene TRBJ1-1; D is uncertain. Per germline, CDR1 SGHVS and CDR2 FNYEAQ. The CDR3 is 16 residues long. The ends were cut back, 5 bases at V and 1 base at J, with 17 bases in the middle. The CDR3 protein is CASSQHPPGSNTEAFF. The CDR3 nucleotides read TGTGCCAGCAGCCAACACCCGCCCGGATCGAACACTGAAGCTTTCTTT.